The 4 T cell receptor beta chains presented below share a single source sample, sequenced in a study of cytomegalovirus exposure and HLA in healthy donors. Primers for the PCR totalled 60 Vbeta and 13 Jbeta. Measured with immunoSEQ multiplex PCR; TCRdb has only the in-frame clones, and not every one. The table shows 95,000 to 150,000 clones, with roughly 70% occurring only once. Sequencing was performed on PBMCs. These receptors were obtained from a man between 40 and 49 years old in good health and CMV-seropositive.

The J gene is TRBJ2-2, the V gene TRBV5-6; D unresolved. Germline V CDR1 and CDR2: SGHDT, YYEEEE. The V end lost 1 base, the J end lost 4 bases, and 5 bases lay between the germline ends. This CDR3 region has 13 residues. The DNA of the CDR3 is TGTGCCAGCAGCTTGCGCGTCACCGGGGAGCTGTTTTTT. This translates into CASSLRVTGELFF.

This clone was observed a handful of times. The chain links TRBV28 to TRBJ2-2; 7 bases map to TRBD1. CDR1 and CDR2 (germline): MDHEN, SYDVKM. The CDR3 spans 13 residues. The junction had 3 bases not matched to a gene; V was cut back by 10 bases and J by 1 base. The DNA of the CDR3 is TGTGCCAACAGACAGGGGAACACCGGGGAGCTGTTTTTT. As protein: CANRQGNTGELFF.

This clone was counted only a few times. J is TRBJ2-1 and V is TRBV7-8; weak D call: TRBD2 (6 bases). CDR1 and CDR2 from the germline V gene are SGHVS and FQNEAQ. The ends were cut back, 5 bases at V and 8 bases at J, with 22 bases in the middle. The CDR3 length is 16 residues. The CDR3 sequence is CASSTRSGLPTDEQFF. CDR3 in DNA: TGTGCCAGCAGCACGAGATCGGGACTCCCCACGGATGAGCAGTTCTTC.

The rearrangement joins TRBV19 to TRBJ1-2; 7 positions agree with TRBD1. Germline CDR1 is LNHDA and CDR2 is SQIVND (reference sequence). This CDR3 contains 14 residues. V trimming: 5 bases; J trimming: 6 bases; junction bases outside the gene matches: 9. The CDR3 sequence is CASSLRQGVDGYTF. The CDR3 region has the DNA TGTGCCAGTAGTCTACGACAGGGTGTCGATGGCTACACCTTC.